Each of the 20 T cell receptor beta chains below was sequenced from the same sample in a study of Tregs in tolerant kidney transplant recipients. Profiling relied on immunoSEQ multiplex PCR, and the TCRdb table lists in-frame clones only, not all of them. The sample consists of tens of thousands of clones, approximately 83% of them appearing once. The specimen was Tregs from blood, collected before the transplant. All receptors come from a human donor who received a combined kidney and bone marrow transplant.

This clone was found a few times. The rearrangement uses TRBV10-3 and TRBJ2-7; D is perhaps TRBD1 or TRBD2 (5 bases each). The V end lost 6 bases, the J end lost 2 bases, and 17 bases lay between the germline ends. The CDR3 runs to 15 residues. Germline V lookup: CDR1 ENHRY, CDR2 SYGVKD. CDR3 sequence: CAIRRGDGETYEQYF. CDR3 DNA: TGTGCCATCAGAAGAGGGGACGGTGAGACCTACGAGCAGTACTTC.

V and J are TRBV11-3 and TRBJ2-1, with 8 bases identical to TRBD2. Trimming took 1 base from V and 4 from J; bases not matched to a gene: 9. Germline V lookup: CDR1 SGHNT, CDR2 YENEEA. This CDR3 is 17 amino acids long. CDR3 sequence (DNA): TGTGCCAGCAGCTTAGGGGTAGCGGGGCAAGAGTACAATGAGCAGTTCTTC. Translated, it gives CASSLGVAGQEYNEQFF.

This clone was observed a few times. The CDR3 sequence: CASSIAGTGKRTQYF. In nucleotides, the CDR3 is TGTGCCAGCAGCATCGCCGGGACTGGGAAGAGGACCCAGTACTTC. The rearrangement joins TRBV6-5 to TRBJ2-5; D possibly corresponds to TRBD2 (6 bases). The V gene lost 6 bases and the J gene lost 7 bases, with 21 bases spanning the gap. Germline assignment: CDR1 MNHEY and CDR2 SVGAGI. The CDR3 has 15 amino acids.

This chain uses TRBV20-1 with TRBJ2-7, with D unclear. The ends were cut back, 6 bases at V and 5 bases at J, with 11 bases in the middle. Germline values: CDR1 DFQATT, CDR2 SNEGSKA (reference sequence). This CDR3 comprises 11 residues. In nucleotides, the CDR3 is TGCAGTGCCTTTGCGGTAGACGAGCAGTACTTC. It translates to CSAFAVDEQYF.

This clone occurred a few times. The rearrangement uses TRBV28 and TRBJ2-1; 8 nucleotides line up with TRBD2. The trim removed 6 bases at V and 9 bases at J, leaving 4 bases unmatched. Germline CDR1 and CDR2: MDHEN and SYDVKM. The length of the CDR3 is 12 residues. The CDR3 DNA is TGTGCCAGCAGCCATCGGGGGGGTGAGCAGTTCTTC. Protein product: CASSHRGGEQFF.

Only one count was recorded for this clone. The rearrangement uses TRBV5-5 and TRBJ2-5, with TRBD1 identical over 7 bases. CDR3 length: 14 residues. Unmatched junction bases numbered 8, after V lost 4 bases and J lost 5 bases. Per the germline V gene, CDR1 is SGHKS and CDR2 is YYEKEE (reference sequence). This CDR3 is CASSPSTGRETQYF. The CDR3 DNA sequence: TGTGCCAGCAGCCCATCGACAGGGCGGGAGACCCAGTACTTC.

This clone was found once. This chain joins TRBV4-3 and TRBJ2-1; 8 nucleotides align to TRBD2. This CDR3 has 14 residues. Germline-derived CDR1 and CDR2 are LGHNA and YSLEER. J gave up 8 bases and V 1 base, and 4 bases lay outside the gene matches. This CDR3 is CASSQAGLGHEQFF. CDR3 DNA: TGCGCCAGCAGCCAAGCGGGACTAGGGCATGAGCAGTTCTTC.

The gene calls are TRBV6-1 and TRBJ1-4, with TRBD1 matching over 9 bases. Germline CDR1 reads MNHNS; CDR2 reads SASEGT. Unmatched junction bases numbered 6, after V lost 4 bases and J lost 0 bases. This CDR3 contains 17 residues. The CDR3 loop reads CASSGRDRAATNEKLFF. CDR3 nucleotide sequence: TGTGCCAGCAGTGGCCGGGACAGGGCGGCAACTAATGAAAAACTGTTTTTT.

The chain uses TRBV5-1 and TRBJ2-5, with TRBD1 as a possible D gene (6 bases). The CDR3 is 14 residues long. V lost 1 base and J lost 2, with 9 bases in between. Germline lookup yields CDR1 SGHRS and CDR2 YFSETQ. Written as DNA, the CDR3 is TGCGCCAGCAGCTTGTCGGGACATCAAGAGACCCAGTACTTC. Its translation is CASSLSGHQETQYF.

CDR3 nucleotide sequence: TGCGCCAGCAGCTTCCGGACTAGCGGGAGCACAGATACGCAGTATTTT. Amino acid sequence: CASSFRTSGSTDTQYF. The genes are TRBV5-1 and TRBJ2-3; 11 nucleotides agree with TRBD2. Germline assignment: CDR1 SGHRS and CDR2 YFSETQ. The CDR3 has 16 amino acids. J lost 0 bases, V lost 2 bases, and 2 bases had no gene match.

This sequence joins TRBV19 and TRBJ1-1; D is uncertain. The CDR3 totals 13 residues. Per the germline V gene, CDR1 is LNHDA and CDR2 is SQIVND (reference sequence). V gave up 4 bases and J gave up 1 base, with 7 bases separating them. CDR3 protein: CASSKGANTEAFF. The CDR3 DNA follows: TGTGCCAGTAGTAAGGGAGCGAACACTGAAGCTTTCTTT.

The chain recombines TRBV4-1 with TRBJ1-2; no firm D call. Trimming removed 3 bases from V and 6 bases from J, with 11 bases in between. The CDR3 contains 13 residues. Per the germline V gene, CDR1 is MGHRA and CDR2 is YSYEKL. The CDR3 DNA reads as TGCGCCAGCAGCCACTACGGCGGTGATGGCTACACCTTC. Translating it yields CASSHYGGDGYTF.

In this sample, this clone turned up once. The rearrangement joins TRBV11-2 to TRBJ1-6; TRBD1 agrees at 7 bases. The CDR3 runs 15 residues. V dropped 4 bases and J dropped 9; count of bases not matched to a gene: 9. Germline CDR1 SGHAT, CDR2 FQNNGV. The DNA of the CDR3 is TGTGCCAGCAGCTCACAGGGGCCGGGGATTTCACCCCTCCACTTT. Its protein product is CASSSQGPGISPLHF.

The chain couples TRBV29-1 to TRBJ1-6; possible D gene TRBD1, 5 bases. The CDR3 totals 15 residues. V dropped 2 bases and J dropped 1 base, with 9 bases sitting between them. The germline V gene encodes CDR1 SQVTM and CDR2 ANQGSEA. As DNA, the CDR3 is TGCAGCGTTGAACAGGGATTATCCTATAATTCACCCCTCCACTTT. Translation gives CSVEQGLSYNSPLHF. The complete variable domain, with remaining parts taken from reference TRBV29-1 and TRBJ1-6, reads SAVISQKPSRDICQRGTSLTIQCQVDSQVTMMFWYRQQPGQSLTLIATANQGSEATYESGFVIDKFPISRPNLTFSTLTVSNMSPEDSSIYLCSVEQGLSYNSPLHFGNGTRLTVT.

To note about this clone: The sample has other DNA sequences that encode this CDR3 too. V is TRBV5-4 and J is TRBJ2-5; D gene unclear. V was pared by 0 bases and J by 5 bases, with 5 bases between. CDR3 size: 12 residues. Germline CDR1 is SGHNT and CDR2 is YYREEE (reference sequence). CDR3 DNA sequence: TGTGCCAGCAGCTTGGCCGGGGAGACCCAGTACTTC. This codes for CASSLAGETQYF. Full variable domain (missing parts from reference TRBV5-4 and TRBJ2-5): ETGVTQSPTHLIKTRGQQVTLRCSSQSGHNTVSWYQQALGQGPQFIFQYYREEENGRGNFPPRFSGLQFPNYSSELNVNALELDDSALYLCASSLAGETQYFGPGTRLLVL.

The CDR3, as DNA: TGTGCCAGCAGCTGGGGCGCCACCGGGGAGCTGTTTTTT. Amino acids: CASSWGATGELFF. The chain carries TRBV11-2 and TRBJ2-2, with TRBD1 as a possible D gene (5 bases). This CDR3 is 13 amino acids long. Between the trimmed V and J ends, which lost 4 bases and 4 bases, there was a span of 7 bases. The V gene's germline CDR1 is SGHAT and CDR2 FQNNGV. The variable domain in full, completed from reference TRBV11-2 and TRBJ2-2, reads EAGVAQSPRYKIIEKRQSVAFWCNPISGHATLYWYQQILGQGPKLLIQFQNNGVVDDSQLPKDRFSAERLKGVDSTLKIQPAKLEDSAVYLCASSWGATGELFFGEGSRLTVL.

The chain recombines TRBV14 with TRBJ2-7; no clear D gene. V lost 2 bases to trimming and J lost 2 bases, with 7 bases between them. This CDR3 has 13 amino acids. Germline loops: CDR1 SGHDN, CDR2 FVKESK. The CDR3 is CASSQFGAYEQYF. The CDR3, as DNA: TGTGCCAGCAGCCAATTCGGAGCCTACGAGCAGTACTTC.

This chain joins TRBV6-6 and TRBJ1-6; the D is unclear. Germline V gene data show CDR1 as MNHNY and CDR2 as SVGAGI (reference sequence). V shed 5 bases and J shed 6 bases, with 11 bases lying between them. This CDR3 has 14 amino acids. The CDR3 region is CASSQGLINSPLHF. The CDR3 DNA reads as TGTGCCAGCAGTCAAGGACTGATTAATTCACCCCTCCACTTT.

The CDR3 here is CASRLFLAGELFF. CDR3 in DNA: TGCGCCAGCAGACTGTTTTTGGCCGGGGAGCTGTTTTTT. The chain has TRBV5-1 and TRBJ2-2; no clear D gene. The CDR3 has 13 residues. CDR1 SGHRS and CDR2 YFSETQ come from the germline V gene. V was clipped by 5 bases and J by 6 bases, with 11 bases between them.

The rearrangement links TRBV7-6 to TRBJ1-3; 7 bases map to TRBD1. Germline V CDR1 and CDR2: SGHVS, FNYEAQ. V dropped 5 bases and J dropped 8; count of bases not matched to a gene: 9. This CDR3 has 14 amino acids. CDR3 protein: CASSPGQLSDTIYF. CDR3 nucleotides: TGTGCCAGCAGCCCGGGACAGCTCTCAGACACCATATATTTT.